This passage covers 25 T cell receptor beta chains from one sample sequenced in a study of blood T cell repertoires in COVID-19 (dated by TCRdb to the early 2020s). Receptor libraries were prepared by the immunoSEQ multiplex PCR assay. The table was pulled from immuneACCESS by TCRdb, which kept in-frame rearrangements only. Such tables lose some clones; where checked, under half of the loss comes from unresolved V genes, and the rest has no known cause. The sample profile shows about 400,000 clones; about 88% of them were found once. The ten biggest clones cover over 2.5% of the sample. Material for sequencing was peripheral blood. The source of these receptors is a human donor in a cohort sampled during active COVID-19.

CDR3 DNA sequence: TGTGCCAGCAGTGGCGCAGCGGGGGGTTACACCGGGGAGCTGTTTTTT. It encodes CASSGAAGGYTGELFF. V gene TRBV25-1 combines with J gene TRBJ2-2, with 9 nucleotides matching TRBD2. The CDR3 covers 16 residues. V lost 4 bases and J lost 3; bases outside the gene matches: 6. Germline V gene data show CDR1 as MGHDK and CDR2 as SYGVNS.

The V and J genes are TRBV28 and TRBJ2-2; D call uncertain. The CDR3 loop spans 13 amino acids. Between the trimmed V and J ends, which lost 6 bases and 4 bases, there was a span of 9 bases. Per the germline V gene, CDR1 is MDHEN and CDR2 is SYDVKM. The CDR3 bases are TGTGCCAGCAGCCCCCCCGTCACCGGGGAGCTGTTTTTT. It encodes CASSPPVTGELFF.

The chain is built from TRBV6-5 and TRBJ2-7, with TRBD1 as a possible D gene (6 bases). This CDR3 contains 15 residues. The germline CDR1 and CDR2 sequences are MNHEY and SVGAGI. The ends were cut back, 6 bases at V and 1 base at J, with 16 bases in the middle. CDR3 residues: CASSRARTASYEQYF. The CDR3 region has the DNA TGTGCCAGCAGCCGAGCTCGGACAGCTTCCTACGAGCAGTACTTC.

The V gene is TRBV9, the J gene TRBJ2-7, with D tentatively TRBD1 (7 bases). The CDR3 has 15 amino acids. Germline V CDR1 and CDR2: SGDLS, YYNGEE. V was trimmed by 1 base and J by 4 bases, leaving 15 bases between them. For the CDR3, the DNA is TGTGCCAGCAGCGTACAGGGGGGCAGGGGATACGAGCAGTACTTC. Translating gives CASSVQGGRGYEQYF.

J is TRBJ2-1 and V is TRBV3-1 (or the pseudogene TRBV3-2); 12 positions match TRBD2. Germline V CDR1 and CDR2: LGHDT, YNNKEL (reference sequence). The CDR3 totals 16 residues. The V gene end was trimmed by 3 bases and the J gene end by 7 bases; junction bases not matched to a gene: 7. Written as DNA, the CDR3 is TGTGCCAGCAGCCACCCTCTAGCGGGAGGGAGGAATGAGCAGTTCTTC. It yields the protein CASSHPLAGGRNEQFF.

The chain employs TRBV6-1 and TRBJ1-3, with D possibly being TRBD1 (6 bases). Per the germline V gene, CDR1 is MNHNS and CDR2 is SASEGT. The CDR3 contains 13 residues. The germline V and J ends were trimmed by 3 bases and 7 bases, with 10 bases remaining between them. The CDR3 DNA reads TGTGCCAGCAGTGATACAGGGCCGAACACCATATATTTT. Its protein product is CASSDTGPNTIYF.

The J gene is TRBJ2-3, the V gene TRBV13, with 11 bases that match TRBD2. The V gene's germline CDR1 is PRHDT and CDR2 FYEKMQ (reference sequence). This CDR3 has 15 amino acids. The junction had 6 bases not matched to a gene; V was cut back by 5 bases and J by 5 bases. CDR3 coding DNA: TGTGCCAGCAGCACTCGGACTAGCGGGTTAGATACGCAGTATTTT. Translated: CASSTRTSGLDTQYF.

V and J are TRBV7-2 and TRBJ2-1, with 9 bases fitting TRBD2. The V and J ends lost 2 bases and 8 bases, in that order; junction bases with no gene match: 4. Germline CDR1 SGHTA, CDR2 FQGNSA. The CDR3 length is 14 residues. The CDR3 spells CASSLLAGYHEQFF. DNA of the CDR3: TGTGCCAGCAGCTTACTAGCGGGGTACCATGAGCAGTTCTTC. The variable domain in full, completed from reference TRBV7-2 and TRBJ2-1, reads GAGVSQSPSNKVTEKGKDVELRCDPISGHTALYWYRQSLGQGLEFLIYFQGNSAPDKSGLPSDRFSAERTGGSVSTLTIQRTQQEDSAVYLCASSLLAGYHEQFFGPGTRLTVL.

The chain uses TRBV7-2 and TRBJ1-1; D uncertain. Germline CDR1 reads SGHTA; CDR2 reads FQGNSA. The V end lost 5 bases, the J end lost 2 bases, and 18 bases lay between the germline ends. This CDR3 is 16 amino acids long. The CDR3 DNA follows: TGTGCCAGCAGCCGTTCTACAGAGGAGGTTAACACTGAAGCTTTCTTT. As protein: CASSRSTEEVNTEAFF.

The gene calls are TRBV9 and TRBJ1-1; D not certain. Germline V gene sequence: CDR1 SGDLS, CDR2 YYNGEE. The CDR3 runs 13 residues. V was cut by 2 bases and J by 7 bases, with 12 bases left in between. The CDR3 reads CASSVAGAGEAFF. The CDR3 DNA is TGTGCCAGCAGCGTCGCAGGTGCGGGTGAAGCTTTCTTT.

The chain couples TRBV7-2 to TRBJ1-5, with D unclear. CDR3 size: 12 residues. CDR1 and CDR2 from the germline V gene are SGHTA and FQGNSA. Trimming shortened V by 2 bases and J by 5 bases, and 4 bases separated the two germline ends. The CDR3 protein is CASSLRDQPQHF. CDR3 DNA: TGTGCCAGCAGCTTACGGGATCAGCCCCAGCATTTT.

The CDR3 region is CASSEGGGRLGYTF. The CDR3 bases are TGTGCCAGCAGTGAAGGTGGCGGGAGGTTGGGCTACACCTTC. The chain carries TRBV2 and TRBJ1-2; unclear D gene. The V gene lost 1 base and the J gene lost 8 bases, with 14 bases spanning the gap. The CDR3 is made up of 14 amino acids. Germline CDR1 reads SNHLY; CDR2 reads FYNNEI.

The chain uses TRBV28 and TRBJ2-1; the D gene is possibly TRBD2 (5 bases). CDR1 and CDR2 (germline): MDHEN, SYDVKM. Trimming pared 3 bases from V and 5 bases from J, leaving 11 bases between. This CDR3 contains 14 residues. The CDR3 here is CASSLISGNNEQFF. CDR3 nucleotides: TGTGCCAGCAGTTTGATAAGCGGTAACAATGAGCAGTTCTTC.

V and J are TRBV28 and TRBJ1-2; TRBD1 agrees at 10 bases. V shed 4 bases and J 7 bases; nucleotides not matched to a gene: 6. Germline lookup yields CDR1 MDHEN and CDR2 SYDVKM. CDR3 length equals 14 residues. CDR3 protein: CASSSRDRGPGYTF. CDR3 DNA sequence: TGTGCCAGCAGTTCCCGGGACAGGGGACCTGGCTACACCTTC.

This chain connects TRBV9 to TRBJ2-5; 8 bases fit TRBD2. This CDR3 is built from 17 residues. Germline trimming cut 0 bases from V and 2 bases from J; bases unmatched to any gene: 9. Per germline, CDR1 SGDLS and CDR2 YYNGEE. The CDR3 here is CASSVAEAGAYQETQYF. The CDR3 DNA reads TGTGCCAGCAGCGTAGCTGAAGCGGGGGCCTATCAAGAGACCCAGTACTTC.

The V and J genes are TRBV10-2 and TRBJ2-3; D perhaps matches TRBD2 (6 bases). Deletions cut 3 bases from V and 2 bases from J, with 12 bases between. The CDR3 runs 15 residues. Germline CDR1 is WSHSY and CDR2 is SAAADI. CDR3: CASSDFSGHTDTQYF. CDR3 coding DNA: TGCGCCAGCAGTGATTTTAGCGGCCACACAGATACGCAGTATTTT.

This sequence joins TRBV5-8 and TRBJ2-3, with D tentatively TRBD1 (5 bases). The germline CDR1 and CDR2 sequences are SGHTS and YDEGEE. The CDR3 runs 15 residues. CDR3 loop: CAAGPSARSTDTQYF. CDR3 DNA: TGTGCGGCAGGGCCTTCAGCGAGGAGCACAGATACGCAGTATTTT.

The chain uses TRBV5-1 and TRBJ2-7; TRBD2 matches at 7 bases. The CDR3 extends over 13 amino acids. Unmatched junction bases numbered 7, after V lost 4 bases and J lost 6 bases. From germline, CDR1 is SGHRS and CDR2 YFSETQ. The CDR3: CASSGSGGGEQYF. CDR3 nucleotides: TGCGCCAGCAGCGGGAGTGGGGGGGGCGAGCAGTACTTC.

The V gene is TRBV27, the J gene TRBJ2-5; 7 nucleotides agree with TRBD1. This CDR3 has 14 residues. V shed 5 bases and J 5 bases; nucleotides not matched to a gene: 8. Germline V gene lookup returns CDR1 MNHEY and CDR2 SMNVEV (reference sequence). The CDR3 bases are TGTGCCAGCAGTCACAGGGGTGCGGGTGAGACCCAGTACTTC. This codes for CASSHRGAGETQYF.

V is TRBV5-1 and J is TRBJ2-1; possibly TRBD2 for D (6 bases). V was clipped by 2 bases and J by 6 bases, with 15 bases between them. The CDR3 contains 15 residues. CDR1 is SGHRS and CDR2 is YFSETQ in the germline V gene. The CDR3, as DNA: TGCGCCAGCAGCTTCCCTTACGGGAGCATCAATGAGCAGTTCTTC. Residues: CASSFPYGSINEQFF.

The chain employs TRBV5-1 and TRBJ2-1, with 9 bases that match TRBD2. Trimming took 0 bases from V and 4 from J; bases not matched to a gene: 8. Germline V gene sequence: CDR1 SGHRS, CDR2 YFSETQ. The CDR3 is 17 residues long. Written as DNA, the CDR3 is TGCGCCAGCAGCTTGGGCCCAATAGCGGGGGATTACAATGAGCAGTTCTTC. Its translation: CASSLGPIAGDYNEQFF.

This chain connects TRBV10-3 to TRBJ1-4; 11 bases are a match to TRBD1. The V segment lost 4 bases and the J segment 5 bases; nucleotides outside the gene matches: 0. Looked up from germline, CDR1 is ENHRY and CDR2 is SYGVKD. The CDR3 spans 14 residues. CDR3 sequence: CAISGDRGNEKLFF. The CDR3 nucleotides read TGTGCCATCAGTGGGGACAGGGGGAATGAAAAACTGTTTTTT.

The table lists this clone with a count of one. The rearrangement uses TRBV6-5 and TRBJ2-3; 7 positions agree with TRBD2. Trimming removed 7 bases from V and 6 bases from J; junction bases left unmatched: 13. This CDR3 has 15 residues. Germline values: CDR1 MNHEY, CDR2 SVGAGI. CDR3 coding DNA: TGTGCCAGCAAACGACTAGCAACCCAAGGGGATACGCAGTATTTT. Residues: CASKRLATQGDTQYF.

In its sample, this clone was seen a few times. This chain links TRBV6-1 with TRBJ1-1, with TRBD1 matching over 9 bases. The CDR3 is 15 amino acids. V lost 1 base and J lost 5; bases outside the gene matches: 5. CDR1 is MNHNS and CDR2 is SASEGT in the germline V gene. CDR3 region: CASSEVYRGQTEAFF. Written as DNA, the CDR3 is TGTGCCAGCAGTGAAGTCTACAGGGGGCAAACTGAAGCTTTCTTT.

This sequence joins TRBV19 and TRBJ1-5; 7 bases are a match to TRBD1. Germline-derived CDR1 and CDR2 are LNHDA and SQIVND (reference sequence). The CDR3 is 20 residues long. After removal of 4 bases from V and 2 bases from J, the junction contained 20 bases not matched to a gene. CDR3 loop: CASSTPETGSQPYGNQPQHF. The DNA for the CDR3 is TGTGCCAGTAGTACGCCGGAGACAGGGTCCCAGCCATATGGCAATCAGCCCCAGCATTTT.